These 2 T cell receptor beta chains were sequenced from one sample in a study of blood T cells in healthy people across ages. Alongside a J-beta primer mix, a sample-barcoded 5' primer served in a second PCR lasting roughly 6 to 11 cycles. TCRdb re-called the 5' RACE reads with MiXCR, one entry per CDR3 protein. The profile shows more than 600,000 distinct CDR3 sequences, 25% of them singletons. These same records also appear under a second study, on T cells of mothers and their children.

The specimen sequenced was blood. The receptors were gathered from a boy aged 10-17 years in good health.

The chain has TRBV5-4 and TRBJ2-5; tentative D call: TRBD1 (6 bases). The V and J ends lost 7 bases and 4 bases respectively, with 17 bases between them. In germline, CDR1 is SGHNT, CDR2 YYREEE (reference sequence). This CDR3 is built from 14 residues. CDR3 coding DNA: TGTGCCAGCCGCTCCGGGACAAACTCAGAGACCCAGTACTTC. Translating gives CASRSGTNSETQYF.

This chain connects TRBV20-1 to TRBJ1-4; a weak D match, TRBD1 (6 bases). Trimming shortened V by 6 bases and J by 12 bases, and 14 bases separated the two germline ends. From germline, CDR1 is DFQATT and CDR2 SNEGSKA (reference sequence). The CDR3 runs to 11 residues. The CDR3 region has the DNA TGCAGTGCAGCACAGGGTACGGAACTGTTTTTT. As protein: CSAAQGTELFF.